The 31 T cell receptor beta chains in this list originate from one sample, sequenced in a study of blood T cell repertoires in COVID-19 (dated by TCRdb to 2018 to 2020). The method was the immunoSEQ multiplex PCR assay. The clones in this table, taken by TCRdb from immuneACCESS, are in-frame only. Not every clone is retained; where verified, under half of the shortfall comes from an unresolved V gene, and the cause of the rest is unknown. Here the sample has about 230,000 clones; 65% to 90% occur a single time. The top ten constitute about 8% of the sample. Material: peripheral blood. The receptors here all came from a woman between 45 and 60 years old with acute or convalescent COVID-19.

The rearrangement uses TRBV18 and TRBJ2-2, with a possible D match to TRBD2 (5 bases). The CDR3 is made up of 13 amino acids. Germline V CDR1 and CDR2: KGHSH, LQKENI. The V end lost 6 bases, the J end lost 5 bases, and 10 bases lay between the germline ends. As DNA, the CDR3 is TGTGCCAGCTCTCCAGCGGTGACCGGGGAGCTGTTTTTT. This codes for CASSPAVTGELFF.

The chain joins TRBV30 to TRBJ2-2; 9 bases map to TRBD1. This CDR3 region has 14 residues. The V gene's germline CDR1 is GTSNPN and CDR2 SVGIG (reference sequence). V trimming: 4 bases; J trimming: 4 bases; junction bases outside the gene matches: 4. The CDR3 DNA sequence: TGTGCCTGGAATGGGGACAGGGTCACCGGGGAGCTGTTTTTT. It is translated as CAWNGDRVTGELFF.

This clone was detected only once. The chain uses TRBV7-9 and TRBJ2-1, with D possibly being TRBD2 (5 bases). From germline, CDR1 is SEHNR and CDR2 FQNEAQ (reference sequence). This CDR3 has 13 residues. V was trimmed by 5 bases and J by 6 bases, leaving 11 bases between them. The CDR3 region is CASSGEGFNEQFF. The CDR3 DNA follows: TGTGCCAGCAGCGGTGAGGGATTCAATGAGCAGTTCTTC. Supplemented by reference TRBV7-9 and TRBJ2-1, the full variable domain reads DTGVSQNPRHKITKRGQNVTFRCDPISEHNRLYWYRQTLGQGPEFLTYFQNEAQLEKSRLLSDRFSAERPKGSFSTLEIQRTEQGDSAMYLCASSGEGFNEQFFGPGTRLTVL.

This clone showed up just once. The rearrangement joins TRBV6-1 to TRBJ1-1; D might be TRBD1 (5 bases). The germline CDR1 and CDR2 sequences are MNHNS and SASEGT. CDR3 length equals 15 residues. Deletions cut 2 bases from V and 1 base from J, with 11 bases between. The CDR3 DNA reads TGTGCCAGCAGTGAAAGGGAAGGACAGAACACTGAAGCTTTCTTT. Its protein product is CASSEREGQNTEAFF.

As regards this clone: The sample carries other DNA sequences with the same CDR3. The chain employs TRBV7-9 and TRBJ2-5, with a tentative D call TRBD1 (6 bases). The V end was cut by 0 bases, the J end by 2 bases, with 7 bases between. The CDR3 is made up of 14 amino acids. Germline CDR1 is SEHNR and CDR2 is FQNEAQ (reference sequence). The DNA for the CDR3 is TGTGCCAGCAGCTTAGCGGGGGCACAAGAGACCCAGTACTTC. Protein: CASSLAGAQETQYF.

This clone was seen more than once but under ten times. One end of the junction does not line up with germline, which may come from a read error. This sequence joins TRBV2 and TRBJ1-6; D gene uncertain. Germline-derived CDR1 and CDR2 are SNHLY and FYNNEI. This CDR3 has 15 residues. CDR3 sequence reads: CASREGPGYNSPLHF. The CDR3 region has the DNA TGTGCCAGCAGGGAAGGTCCGGGTTATAATTCACCCCTCCACTTT.

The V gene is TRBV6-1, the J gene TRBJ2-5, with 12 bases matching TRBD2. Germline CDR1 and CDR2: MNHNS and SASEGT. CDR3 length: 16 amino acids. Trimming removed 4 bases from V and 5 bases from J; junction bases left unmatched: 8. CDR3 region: CASSGSGLAGRETQYF. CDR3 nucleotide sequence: TGTGCCAGCAGTGGGTCTGGACTAGCGGGGAGGGAGACCCAGTACTTC.

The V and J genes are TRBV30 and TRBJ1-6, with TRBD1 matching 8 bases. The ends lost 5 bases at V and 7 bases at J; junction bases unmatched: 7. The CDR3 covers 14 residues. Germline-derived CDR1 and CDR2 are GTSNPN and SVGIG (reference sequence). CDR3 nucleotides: TGTGCCTGGGGAGGGCCAGGGGGCAATTCACCCCTCCACTTT. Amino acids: CAWGGPGGNSPLHF.

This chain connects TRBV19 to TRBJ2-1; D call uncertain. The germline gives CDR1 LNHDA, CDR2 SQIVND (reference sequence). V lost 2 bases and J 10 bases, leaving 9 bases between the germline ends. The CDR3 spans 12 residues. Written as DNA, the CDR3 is TGTGCCAGTAGTATACGAGTCTCCGAGCAGTTCTTC. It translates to CASSIRVSEQFF.

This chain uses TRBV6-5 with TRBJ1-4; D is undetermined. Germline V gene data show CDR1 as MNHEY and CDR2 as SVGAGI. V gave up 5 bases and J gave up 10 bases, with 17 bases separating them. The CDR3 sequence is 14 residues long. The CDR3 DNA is TGTGCCAGCAGTCACCGGGAAGGCCTTCGAAAACTGTTTTTT. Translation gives CASSHREGLRKLFF.

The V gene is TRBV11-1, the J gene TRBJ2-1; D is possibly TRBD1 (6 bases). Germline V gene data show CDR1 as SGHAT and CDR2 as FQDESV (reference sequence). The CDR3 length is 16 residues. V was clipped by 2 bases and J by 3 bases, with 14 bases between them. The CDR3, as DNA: TGTGCCAGCAGCTTAATTCAGGACAGTATCTACAATGAGCAGTTCTTC. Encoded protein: CASSLIQDSIYNEQFF.

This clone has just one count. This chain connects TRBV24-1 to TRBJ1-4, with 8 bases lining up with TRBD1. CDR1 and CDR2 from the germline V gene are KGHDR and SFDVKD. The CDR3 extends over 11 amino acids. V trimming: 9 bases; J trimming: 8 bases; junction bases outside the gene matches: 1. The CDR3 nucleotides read TGTGCCACCGGGACAGGAGAAAAACTGTTTTTT. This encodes CATGTGEKLFF.

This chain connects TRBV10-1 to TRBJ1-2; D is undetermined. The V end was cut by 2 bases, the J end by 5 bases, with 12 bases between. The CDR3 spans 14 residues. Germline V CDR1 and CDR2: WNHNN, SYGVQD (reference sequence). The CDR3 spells CASSEAGSIYGYTF. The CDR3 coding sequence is TGCGCCAGCAGTGAGGCAGGATCCATTTATGGCTACACCTTC.

CDR3 in DNA: TGTGCCAGCAGCGCCCACGACGGACTCTACGAGCAGTACTTC. Translation: CASSAHDGLYEQYF. The chain employs TRBV7-9 and TRBJ2-7; D possibly corresponds to TRBD2 (5 bases). The CDR3 sequence is 14 residues long. Trimming removed 5 bases from V and 3 bases from J, with 14 bases in between. Germline-derived CDR1 and CDR2 are SEHNR and FQNEAQ (reference sequence).

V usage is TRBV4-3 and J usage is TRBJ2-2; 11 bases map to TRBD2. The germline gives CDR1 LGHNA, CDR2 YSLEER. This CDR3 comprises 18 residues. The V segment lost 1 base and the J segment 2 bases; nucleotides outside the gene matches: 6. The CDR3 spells CASSQGLAGGQNTGELFF. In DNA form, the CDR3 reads TGCGCCAGCAGCCAAGGCCTAGCGGGGGGCCAAAACACCGGGGAGCTGTTTTTT.

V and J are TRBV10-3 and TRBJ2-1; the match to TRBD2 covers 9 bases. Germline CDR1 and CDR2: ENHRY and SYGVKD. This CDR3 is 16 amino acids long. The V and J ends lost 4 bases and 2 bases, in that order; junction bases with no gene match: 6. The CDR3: CAISGGLAGTYNEQFF. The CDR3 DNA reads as TGTGCCATCAGTGGGGGACTAGCTGGTACCTACAATGAGCAGTTCTTC.

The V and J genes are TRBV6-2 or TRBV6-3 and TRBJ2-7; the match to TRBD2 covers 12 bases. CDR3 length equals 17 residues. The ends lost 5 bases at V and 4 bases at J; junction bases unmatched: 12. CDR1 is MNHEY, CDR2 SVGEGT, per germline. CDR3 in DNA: TGTGCCAGCAGTACTCAGCCGGGACTAGCGGGCATATACGAGCAGTACTTC. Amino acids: CASSTQPGLAGIYEQYF.

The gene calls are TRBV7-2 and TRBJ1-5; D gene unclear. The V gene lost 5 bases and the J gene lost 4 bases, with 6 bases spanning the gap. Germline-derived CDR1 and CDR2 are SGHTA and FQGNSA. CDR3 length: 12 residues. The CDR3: CASSRYNQPQHF. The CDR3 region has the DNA TGTGCCAGCAGCCGGTATAATCAGCCCCAGCATTTT.

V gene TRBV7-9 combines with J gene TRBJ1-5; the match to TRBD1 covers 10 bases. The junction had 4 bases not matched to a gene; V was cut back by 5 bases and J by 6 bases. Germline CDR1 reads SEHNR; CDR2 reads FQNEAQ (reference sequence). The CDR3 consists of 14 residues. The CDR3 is CASSRGQGSQPQHF. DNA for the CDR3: TGTGCCAGCAGCAGGGGACAGGGGAGTCAGCCCCAGCATTTT.

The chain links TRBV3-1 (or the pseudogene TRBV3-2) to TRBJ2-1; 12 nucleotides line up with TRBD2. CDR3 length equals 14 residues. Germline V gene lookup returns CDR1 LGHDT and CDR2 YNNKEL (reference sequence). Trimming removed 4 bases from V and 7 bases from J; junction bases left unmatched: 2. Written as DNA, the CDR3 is TGTGCCAGCAGCCCTAGCGGGGGGGCGAATGAGCAGTTCTTC. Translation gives CASSPSGGANEQFF.

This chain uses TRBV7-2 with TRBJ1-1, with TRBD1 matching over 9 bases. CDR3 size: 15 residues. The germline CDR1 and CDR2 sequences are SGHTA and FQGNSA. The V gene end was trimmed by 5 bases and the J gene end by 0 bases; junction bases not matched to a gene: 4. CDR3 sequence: CASSPTGGLNTEAFF. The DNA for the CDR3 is TGTGCCAGCAGCCCCACAGGGGGCCTGAACACTGAAGCTTTCTTT.

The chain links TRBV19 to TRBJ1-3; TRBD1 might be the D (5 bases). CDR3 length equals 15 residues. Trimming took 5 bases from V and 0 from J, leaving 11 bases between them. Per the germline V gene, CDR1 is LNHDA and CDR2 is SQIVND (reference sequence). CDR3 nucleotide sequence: TGTGCCAGTAGTTGGACATTTGACTCTGGAAACACCATATATTTT. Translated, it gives CASSWTFDSGNTIYF.

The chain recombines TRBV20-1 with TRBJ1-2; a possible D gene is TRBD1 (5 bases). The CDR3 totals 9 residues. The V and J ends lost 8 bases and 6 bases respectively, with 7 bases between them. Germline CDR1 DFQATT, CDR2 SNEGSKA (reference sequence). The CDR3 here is CSRGDGYTF. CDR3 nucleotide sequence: TGCAGTCGGGGGGATGGCTACACCTTC.

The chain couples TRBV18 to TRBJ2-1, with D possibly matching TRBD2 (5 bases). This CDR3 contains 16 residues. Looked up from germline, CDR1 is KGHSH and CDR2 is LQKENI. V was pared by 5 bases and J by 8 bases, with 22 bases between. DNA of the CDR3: TGTGCCAGCTCAGTCTCCGCCCAGCGGAGCGTTGATGAGCAGTTCTTC. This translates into CASSVSAQRSVDEQFF.

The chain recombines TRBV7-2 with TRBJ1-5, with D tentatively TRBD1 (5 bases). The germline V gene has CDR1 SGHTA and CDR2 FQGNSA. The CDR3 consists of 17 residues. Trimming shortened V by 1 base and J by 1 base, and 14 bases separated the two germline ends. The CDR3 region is CASSLEVWGGSNQPQHF. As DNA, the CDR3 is TGTGCCAGCAGCTTAGAGGTATGGGGGGGAAGCAATCAGCCCCAGCATTTT.

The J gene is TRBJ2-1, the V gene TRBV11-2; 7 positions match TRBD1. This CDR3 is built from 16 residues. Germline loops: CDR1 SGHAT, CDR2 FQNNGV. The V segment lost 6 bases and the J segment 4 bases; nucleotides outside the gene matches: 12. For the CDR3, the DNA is TGTGCCAGCAGGGAACTAAGGGGGCAACCTTACAATGAGCAGTTCTTC. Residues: CASRELRGQPYNEQFF.

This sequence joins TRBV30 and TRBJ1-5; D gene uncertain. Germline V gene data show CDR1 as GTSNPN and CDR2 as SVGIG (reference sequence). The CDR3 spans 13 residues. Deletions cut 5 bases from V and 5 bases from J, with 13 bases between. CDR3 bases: TGTGCCTGGCTGGCGGCAATCTATCAGCCCCAGCATTTT. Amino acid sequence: CAWLAAIYQPQHF.

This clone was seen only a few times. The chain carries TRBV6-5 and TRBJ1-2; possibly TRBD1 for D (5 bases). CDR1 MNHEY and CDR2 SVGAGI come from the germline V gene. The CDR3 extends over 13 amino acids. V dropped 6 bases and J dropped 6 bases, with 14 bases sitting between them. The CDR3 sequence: CASSRGRVNGYTF. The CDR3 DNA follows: TGTGCCAGCAGCCGGGGGAGGGTCAATGGCTACACCTTC.

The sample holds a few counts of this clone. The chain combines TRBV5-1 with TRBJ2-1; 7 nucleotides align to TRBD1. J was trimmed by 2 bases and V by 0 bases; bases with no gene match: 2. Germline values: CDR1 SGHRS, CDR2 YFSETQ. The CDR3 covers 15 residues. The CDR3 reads CASSLAGGTYNEQFF. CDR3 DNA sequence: TGCGCCAGCAGCTTGGCAGGGGGAACCTACAATGAGCAGTTCTTC.

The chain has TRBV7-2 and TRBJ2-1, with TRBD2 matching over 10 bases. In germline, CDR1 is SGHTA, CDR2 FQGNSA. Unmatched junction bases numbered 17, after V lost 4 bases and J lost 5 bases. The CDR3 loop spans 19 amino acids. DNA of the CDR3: TGTGCCAGCAGCTCCGCCGGGGGAAGCGGGGGGGCTTCTCACAATGAGCAGTTCTTC. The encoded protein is CASSSAGGSGGASHNEQFF.

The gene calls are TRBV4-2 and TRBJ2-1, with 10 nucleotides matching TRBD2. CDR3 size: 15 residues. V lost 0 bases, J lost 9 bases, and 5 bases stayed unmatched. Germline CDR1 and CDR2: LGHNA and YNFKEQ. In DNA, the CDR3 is TGTGCCAGCAGCCAAGATGAGCGGGGGGGCTTTGAGCAGTTCTTC. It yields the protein CASSQDERGGFEQFF.